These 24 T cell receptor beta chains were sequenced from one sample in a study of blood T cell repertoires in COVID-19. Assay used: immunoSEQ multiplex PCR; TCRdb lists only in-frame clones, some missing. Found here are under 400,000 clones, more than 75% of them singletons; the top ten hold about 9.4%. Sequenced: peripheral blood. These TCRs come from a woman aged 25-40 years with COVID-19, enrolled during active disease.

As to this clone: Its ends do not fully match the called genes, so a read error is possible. The CDR3 reads CASSQGVVAGDTQYF. CDR3 nucleotides: TGTGCCAGCAGTCAAGGGGTGGTAGCGGGAGATACGCAGTATTTT. This chain uses TRBV3-1 (or the pseudogene TRBV3-2) with TRBJ2-3, with 7 bases that match TRBD2. The CDR3 is 15 residues long. Germline loops: CDR1 LGHDT, CDR2 YNNKEL (reference sequence).

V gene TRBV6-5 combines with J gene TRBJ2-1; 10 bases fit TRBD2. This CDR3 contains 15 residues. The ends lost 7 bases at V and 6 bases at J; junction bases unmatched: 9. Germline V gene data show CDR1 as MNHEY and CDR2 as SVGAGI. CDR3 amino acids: CASKGSGRVVNEQFF. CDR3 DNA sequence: TGTGCCAGCAAGGGGAGCGGGAGGGTAGTCAATGAGCAGTTCTTC.

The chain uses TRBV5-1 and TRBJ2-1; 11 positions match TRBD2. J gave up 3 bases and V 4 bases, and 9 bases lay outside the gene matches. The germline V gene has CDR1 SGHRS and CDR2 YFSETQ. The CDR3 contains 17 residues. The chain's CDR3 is CASSPGTSGSGYNEQFF. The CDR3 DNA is TGCGCCAGCAGCCCAGGGACTAGCGGATCCGGCTACAATGAGCAGTTCTTC.

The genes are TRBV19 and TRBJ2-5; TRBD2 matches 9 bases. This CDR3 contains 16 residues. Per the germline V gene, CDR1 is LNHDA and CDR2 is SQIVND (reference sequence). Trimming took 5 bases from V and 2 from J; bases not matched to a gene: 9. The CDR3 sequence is CASSLRTSADQETQYF. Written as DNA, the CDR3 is TGTGCCAGTAGTCTCCGGACTAGCGCTGATCAAGAGACCCAGTACTTC.

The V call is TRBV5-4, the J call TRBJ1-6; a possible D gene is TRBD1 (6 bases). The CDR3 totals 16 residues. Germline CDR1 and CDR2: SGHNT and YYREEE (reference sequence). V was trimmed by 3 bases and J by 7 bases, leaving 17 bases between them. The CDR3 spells CASSSGRGAVNSPLHF. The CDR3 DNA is TGTGCCAGCAGCTCGGGGCGGGGGGCTGTGAATTCACCCCTCCACTTT.

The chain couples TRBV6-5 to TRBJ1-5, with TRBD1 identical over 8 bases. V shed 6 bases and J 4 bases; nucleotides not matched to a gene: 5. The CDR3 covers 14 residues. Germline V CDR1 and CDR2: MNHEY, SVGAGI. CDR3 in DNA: TGTGCCAGCAGCCCGACAGGGGTTAATCAGCCCCAGCATTTT. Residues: CASSPTGVNQPQHF.

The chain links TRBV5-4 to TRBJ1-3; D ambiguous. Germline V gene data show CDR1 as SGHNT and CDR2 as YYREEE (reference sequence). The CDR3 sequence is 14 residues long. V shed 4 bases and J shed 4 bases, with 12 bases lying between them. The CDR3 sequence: CASSIASAGNTIYF. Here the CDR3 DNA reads TGTGCCAGCAGCATAGCTAGCGCCGGAAACACCATATATTTT.

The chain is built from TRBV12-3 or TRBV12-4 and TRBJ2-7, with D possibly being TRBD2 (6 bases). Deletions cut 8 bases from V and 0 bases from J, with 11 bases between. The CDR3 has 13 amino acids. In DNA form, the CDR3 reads TGTGCCAGCGGGCGGGGCTTCTCCTACGAGCAGTACTTC. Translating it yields CASGRGFSYEQYF.

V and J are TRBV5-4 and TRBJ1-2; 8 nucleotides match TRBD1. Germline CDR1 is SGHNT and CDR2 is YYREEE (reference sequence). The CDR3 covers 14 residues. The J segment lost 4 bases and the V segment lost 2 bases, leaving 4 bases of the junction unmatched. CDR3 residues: CASSFTGGGYGYTF. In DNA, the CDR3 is TGTGCCAGCAGCTTCACAGGGGGTGGCTATGGCTACACCTTC.

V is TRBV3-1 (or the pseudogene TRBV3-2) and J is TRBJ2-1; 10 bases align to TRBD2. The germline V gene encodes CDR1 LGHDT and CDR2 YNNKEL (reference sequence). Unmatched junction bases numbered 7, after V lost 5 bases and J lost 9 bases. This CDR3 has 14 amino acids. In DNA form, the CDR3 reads TGTGCCAGCAGCGGAGCGGGAGGGCCGGGTGAGCAGTTCTTC. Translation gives CASSGAGGPGEQFF.

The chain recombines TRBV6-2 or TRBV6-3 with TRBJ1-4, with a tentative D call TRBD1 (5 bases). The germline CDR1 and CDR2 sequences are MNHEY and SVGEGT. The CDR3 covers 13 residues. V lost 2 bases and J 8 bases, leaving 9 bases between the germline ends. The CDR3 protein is CASSYRGMEKLFF. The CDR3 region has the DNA TGTGCCAGCAGTTACAGGGGAATGGAAAAACTGTTTTTT.

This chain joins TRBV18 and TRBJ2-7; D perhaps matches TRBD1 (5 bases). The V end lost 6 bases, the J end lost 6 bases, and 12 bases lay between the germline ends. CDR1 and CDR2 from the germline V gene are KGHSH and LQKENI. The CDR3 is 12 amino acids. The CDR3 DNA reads TGTGCCAGCTCCCCAGGACACTCCGAGCAGTACTTC. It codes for CASSPGHSEQYF.

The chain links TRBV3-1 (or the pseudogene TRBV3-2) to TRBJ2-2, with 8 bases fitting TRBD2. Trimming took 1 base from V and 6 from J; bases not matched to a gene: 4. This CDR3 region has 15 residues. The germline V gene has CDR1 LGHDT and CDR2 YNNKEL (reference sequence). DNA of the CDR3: TGTGCCAGCAGCCAAGTAATAGCGGGGCCCGGGGAGCTGTTTTTT. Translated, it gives CASSQVIAGPGELFF.

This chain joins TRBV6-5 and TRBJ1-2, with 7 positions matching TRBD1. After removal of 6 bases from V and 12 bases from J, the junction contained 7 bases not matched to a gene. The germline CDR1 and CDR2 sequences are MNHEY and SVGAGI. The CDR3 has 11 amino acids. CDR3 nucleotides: TGTGCCAGCAGGCGCCAAGACAGGGACACCTTC. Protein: CASRRQDRDTF.

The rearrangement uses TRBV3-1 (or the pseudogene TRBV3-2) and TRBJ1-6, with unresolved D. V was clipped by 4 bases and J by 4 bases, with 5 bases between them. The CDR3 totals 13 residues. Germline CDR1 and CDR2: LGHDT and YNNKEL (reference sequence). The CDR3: CASSPFYNSPLHF. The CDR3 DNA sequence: TGTGCCAGCAGCCCTTTTTATAATTCACCCCTCCACTTT.

The CDR3, as DNA: TGTGCCAGCCAACATGAGAACACTGAAGCTTTCTTT. Its protein is CASQHENTEAFF. The genes are TRBV2 and TRBJ1-1; D is unresolved. Trimming pared 8 bases from V and 1 base from J, leaving 8 bases between. The CDR3 loop spans 12 amino acids. Looked up from germline, CDR1 is SNHLY and CDR2 is FYNNEI.

CDR3: CASSLLPGQGTSLAKNIQYF. CDR3 DNA sequence: TGTGCCAGCAGTCTTCTTCCGGGACAGGGAACCTCACTAGCCAAAAACATTCAGTACTTC. The J gene is TRBJ2-4, the V gene TRBV6-6, with TRBD1 identical over 9 bases. CDR3 size: 20 residues. The V gene's germline CDR1 is MNHNY and CDR2 SVGAGI (reference sequence). J lost 0 bases, V lost 5 bases, and 17 bases had no gene match.

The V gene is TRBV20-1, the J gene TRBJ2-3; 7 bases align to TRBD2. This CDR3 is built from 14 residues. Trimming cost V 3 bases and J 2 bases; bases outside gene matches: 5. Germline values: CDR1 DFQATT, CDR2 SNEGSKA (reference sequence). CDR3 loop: CSASPLAVTDTQYF. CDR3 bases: TGCAGTGCTAGTCCGCTAGCGGTCACAGATACGCAGTATTTT.

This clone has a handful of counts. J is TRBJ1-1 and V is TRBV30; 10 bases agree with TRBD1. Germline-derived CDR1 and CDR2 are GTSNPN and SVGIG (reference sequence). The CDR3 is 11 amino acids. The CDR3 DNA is TGTGCTAAAGACAGGGGGCCGTGGGCTTTCTTT. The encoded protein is CAKDRGPWAFF.

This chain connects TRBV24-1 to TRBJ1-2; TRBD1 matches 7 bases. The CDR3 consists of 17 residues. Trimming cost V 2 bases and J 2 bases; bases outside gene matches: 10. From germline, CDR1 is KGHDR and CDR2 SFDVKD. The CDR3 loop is CATSDSKGAVSNYGYTF. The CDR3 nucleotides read TGTGCCACCAGTGATTCAAAGGGGGCAGTTTCGAACTATGGCTACACCTTC.

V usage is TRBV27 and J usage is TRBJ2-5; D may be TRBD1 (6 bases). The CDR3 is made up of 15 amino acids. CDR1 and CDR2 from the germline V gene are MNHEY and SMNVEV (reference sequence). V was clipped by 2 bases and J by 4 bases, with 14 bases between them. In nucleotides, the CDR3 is TGTGCCAGCAGTTTACCCCCCGGGACAAGAGAGACCCAGTACTTC. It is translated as CASSLPPGTRETQYF.

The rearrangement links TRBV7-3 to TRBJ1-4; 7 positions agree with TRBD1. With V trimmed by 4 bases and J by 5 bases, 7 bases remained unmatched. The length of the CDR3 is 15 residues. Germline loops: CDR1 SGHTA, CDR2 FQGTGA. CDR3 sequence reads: CASSSQGLQNEKLFF. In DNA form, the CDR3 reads TGTGCCAGCAGCTCACAGGGGCTTCAGAATGAAAAACTGTTTTTT. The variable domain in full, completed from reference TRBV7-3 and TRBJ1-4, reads GAGVSQTPSNKVTEKGKYVELRCDPISGHTALYWYRQSLGQGPEFLIYFQGTGAADDSGLPNDRFFAVRPEGSVSTLKIQRTERGDSAVYLCASSSQGLQNEKLFFGSGTQLSVL.

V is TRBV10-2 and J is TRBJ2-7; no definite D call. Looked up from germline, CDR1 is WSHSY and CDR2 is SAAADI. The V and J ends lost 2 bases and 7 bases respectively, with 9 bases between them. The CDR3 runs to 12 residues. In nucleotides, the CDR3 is TGCGCCAGCAGTGAGGGTAGGCGGGAGCAGTACTTC. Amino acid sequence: CASSEGRREQYF.

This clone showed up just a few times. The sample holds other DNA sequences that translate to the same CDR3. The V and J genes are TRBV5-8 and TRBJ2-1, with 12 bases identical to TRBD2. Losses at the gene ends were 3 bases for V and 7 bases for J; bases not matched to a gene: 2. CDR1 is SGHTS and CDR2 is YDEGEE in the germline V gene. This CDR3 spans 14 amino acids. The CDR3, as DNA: TGTGCCAGCAGCTGGGGGACTAGCGGGAATGAGCAGTTCTTC. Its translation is CASSWGTSGNEQFF.